The source of this T cell receptor beta chain is a study of blood T cell repertoires in COVID-19. Study-level information: Spain, Italy and the United States supplied samples that represented acute and convalescent COVID-19.

Germline-derived CDR1 and CDR2 are SNHLY and FYNNEI. The CDR3 has 16 residues. Trimming took 2 bases from V and 0 from J, leaving 11 bases between them. Cohort assignment relied on participant-reported clinical history. Original data processing: The authors estimated nucleated cell counts from reference gene primer amplification. Sequencing was performed with immunoSEQ multiplex PCR; in TCRdb, only in-frame clones are kept and a portion is missing. V and J calls and clone size are as listed in that table; D and trimming were resolved from the DNA. The data contain a few hundred thousand clones, approximately 89% of them singletons.

The TCR originated in a man aged 35-49 years in a cohort exposed to, infected with or recovered from COVID-19 (not recorded which). This chain joins TRBV2 and TRBJ1-3; tentative D call: TRBD1 (6 bases). What was sequenced was PBMCs or T cells enriched from blood (not recorded which). The CDR3 spells CASSETDRHSGNTIYF. In DNA form, the CDR3 reads TGTGCCAGCAGTGAAACAGACAGGCACTCTGGAAACACCATATATTTT.